The sequence of this T cell receptor (beta chain) was determined in a study of long-term antiretroviral therapy in people with HIV. The germline CDR1 and CDR2 sequences are SEHNR and FQNEAQ (reference sequence). Unmatched junction bases numbered 12, after V lost 7 bases and J lost 4 bases. CDR3 size: 15 residues. A v3.0 immunoSEQ assay was performed at survey level. Generated by immunoSEQ multiplex PCR, the TCRdb table keeps only in-frame clones and is missing some. Seen here are nearly 25,000 clones, roughly 88% observed once, and the top ten hold 2% to 2.5%. The sample here was unsorted PBMCs, taken 3 years after starting antiretroviral therapy. The receptor comes from a man in his forties or fifties with HIV. The rearrangement joins TRBV7-9 to TRBJ1-2; 7 bases align to TRBD1. CDR3 nucleotides: TGTGCCAGCATCCCCACTTCGGACAGGAGCTATGGCTACACCTTC. This gives the protein CASIPTSDRSYGYTF. The complete variable domain, with remaining parts taken from reference TRBV7-9 and TRBJ1-2, reads DTGVSQNPRHKITKRGQNVTFRCDPISEHNRLYWYRQTLGQGPEFLTYFQNEAQLEKSRLLSDRFSAERPKGSFSTLEIQRTEQGDSAMYLCASIPTSDRSYGYTFGSGTRLTVV.